What follows describes a single TCR beta chain. The Seattle patients joined while their infection was active and were tracked longitudinally afterward. The entry originates in a study of blood T cell repertoires in COVID-19. Across the whole study: The United States, Italy and Spain supplied acute and convalescent COVID-19 samples. T cells, B-cell-depleted T cells, or PBMCs provided the cDNA or gDNA that served as material.

This CDR3 spans 15 amino acids. Methods used by the authors: Quantification of nucleated cells was approximated via reference gene primer amplification. Sequenced by immunoSEQ multiplex PCR; TCRdb stores in-frame clones only, minus some. V and J calls and clone size follow that table, whereas D and trimming were derived from the DNA. The data hold fewer than 60,000 clones, with about 86% observed a single time. Sequences were obtained from peripheral blood. The origin of this receptor is a woman aged 60-70 years with COVID-19, enrolled during active disease. The rearrangement links TRBV21-1 to TRBJ2-2; the D call in the table, TRBD1, was not verified against the DNA. TRBV21-1 is annotated as a pseudogene. Here the CDR3 reads CASRGTREDTGELFF. In nucleotides, the CDR3 is TGTGCCAGCAGGGGGACAAGGGAAGACACCGGGGAGCTGTTTTTT.